Below are 15 T cell receptor beta chains sequenced from a single sample in a study of shared clonotypes between healthy human individuals. The data were produced by immunoSEQ multiplex PCR, yet TCRdb's version contains in-frame clones alone and is incomplete. The table includes about 990,000 clones, about four fifths detected once. Sequencing was performed on memory CD4+ T cells from PBMCs. This sample's subset: CD45RA-negative fraction. The receptors were sampled from a young man in good health. Some clones in this sample may be carry-over from other donors' samples.

The genes are TRBV6-6 and TRBJ2-7, with TRBD1 as a possible D gene (6 bases). Germline CDR1 is MNHNY and CDR2 is SVGAGI (reference sequence). Trimming stripped 5 bases from V and 2 bases from J, with 10 bases between. The CDR3 runs 13 residues. CDR3 sequence reads: CASSTTGTYEQYF. The DNA of the CDR3 is TGTGCCAGCAGTACGACAGGCACCTACGAGCAGTACTTC.

The chain recombines TRBV29-1 with TRBJ2-2; the D gene is possibly TRBD2 (6 bases). The CDR3 has 13 residues. Germline V gene lookup returns CDR1 SQVTM and CDR2 ANQGSEA. V lost 4 bases and J 7 bases, leaving 13 bases between the germline ends. The CDR3 is CSVAQLGSGELFF. The CDR3 nucleotides read TGCAGCGTTGCCCAGCTCGGGAGCGGGGAGCTGTTTTTT.

This chain uses TRBV30 with TRBJ1-6; D is uncertain. Germline loops: CDR1 GTSNPN, CDR2 SVGIG (reference sequence). The CDR3 runs 15 residues. Trimming pared 4 bases from V and 1 base from J, leaving 11 bases between. The CDR3 region has the DNA TGTGCCTGGACACCTCAGTCGTCCTATAATTCACCCCTCCACTTT. As protein: CAWTPQSSYNSPLHF.

The gene calls are TRBV5-1 and TRBJ2-1; TRBD2 aligns across 11 bases. The CDR3 is 15 amino acids. From germline, CDR1 is SGHRS and CDR2 YFSETQ. Trimming at V came to 6 bases and at J to 6 bases, leaving 8 bases not matched to a gene. In nucleotides, the CDR3 is TGCGCCAGCACCCCTACTAGCGGGAGACTCAATGAGCAGTTCTTC. This sequence encodes CASTPTSGRLNEQFF.

This sequence joins TRBV5-1 and TRBJ2-7, with TRBD2 identical over 9 bases. Per germline, CDR1 SGHRS and CDR2 YFSETQ. This CDR3 spans 15 amino acids. Trimming removed 1 base from V and 2 bases from J; junction bases left unmatched: 4. As DNA, the CDR3 is TGCGCCAGCAGCTTGTTCCCTAGCGGGACCTACGAGCAGTACTTC. Translating it yields CASSLFPSGTYEQYF.

This clone occurred a few times. DNA of the CDR3: TGTGCCAGCAGTTCCCGTGAGCTTTCGGCCGAGCAGTACTTC. Translated: CASSSRELSAEQYF. The rearrangement uses TRBV6-5 and TRBJ2-7; no firm D call. This CDR3 has 14 amino acids. The germline V and J ends were trimmed by 4 bases and 6 bases, with 16 bases remaining between them. Germline V lookup: CDR1 MNHEY, CDR2 SVGAGI.

In its sample, this clone was seen a few times. V usage is TRBV27 and J usage is TRBJ2-6; no clear D gene. Trimming shortened V by 4 bases and J by 0 bases, and 7 bases separated the two germline ends. The germline V gene has CDR1 MNHEY and CDR2 SMNVEV (reference sequence). This CDR3 region has 15 residues. CDR3 region: CASSSPLSGANVLTF. CDR3 DNA: TGTGCCAGCAGTTCCCCCCTCTCTGGGGCCAACGTCCTGACTTTC. The full variable domain, completed using reference TRBV27 and TRBJ2-6, is EAQVTQNPRYLITVTGKKLTVTCSQNMNHEYMSWYRQDPGLGLRQIYYSMNVEVTDKGDVPEGYKVSRKEKRNFPLILESPSPNQTSLYFCASSSPLSGANVLTFGAGSRLTVL.

The chain joins TRBV13 to TRBJ2-3; 13 bases fit TRBD2. Germline V lookup: CDR1 PRHDT, CDR2 FYEKMQ (reference sequence). This CDR3 is 16 amino acids long. V trimming: 5 bases; J trimming: 2 bases; junction bases outside the gene matches: 4. The DNA of the CDR3 is TGTGCCAGCAGCCAAACTAGCGGGAGGGTCACAGATACGCAGTATTTT. It translates to CASSQTSGRVTDTQYF.

The chain employs TRBV29-1 and TRBJ2-7, with 7 bases identical to TRBD2. Germline CDR1 SQVTM, CDR2 ANQGSEA. With 5 bases clipped from V and 1 base from J, the junction kept 8 bases outside the gene matches. This CDR3 has 14 residues. CDR3 coding DNA: TGCAGCGTTTTTGCGGGAGTGGGGTCCTACGAGCAGTACTTC. It encodes CSVFAGVGSYEQYF.

CDR3 amino acids: CASSFTGQVNTEAFF. Here the CDR3 DNA reads TGCGCCAGCAGCTTTACGGGACAGGTGAACACTGAAGCTTTCTTT. V gene TRBV5-1 combines with J gene TRBJ1-1, with 8 bases identical to TRBD1. Germline CDR1 is SGHRS and CDR2 is YFSETQ. CDR3 length: 15 amino acids. The V segment lost 2 bases and the J segment 0 bases; nucleotides outside the gene matches: 3.

The rearrangement uses TRBV13 and TRBJ2-1, with 10 bases lining up with TRBD2. The CDR3 runs 16 residues. Germline lookup yields CDR1 PRHDT and CDR2 FYEKMQ (reference sequence). Losses at the gene ends were 3 bases for V and 5 bases for J; bases not matched to a gene: 7. CDR3 in DNA: TGTGCCAGCAGCTTCTGGACTAGCGGCGACAACAATGAGCAGTTCTTC. This gives the protein CASSFWTSGDNNEQFF.

This clone was observed a handful of times. The rearrangement uses TRBV2 and TRBJ2-7, with 9 bases aligning to TRBD1. The CDR3 is 15 amino acids. Germline V CDR1 and CDR2: SNHLY, FYNNEI. V lost 3 bases, J lost 3 bases, and 6 bases stayed unmatched. The CDR3 nucleotides are TGTGCCAGCAGTGACACCGGGACAGGGAACTACGAGCAGTACTTC. This translates into CASSDTGTGNYEQYF.

The V call is TRBV10-3, the J call TRBJ2-3; D is perhaps TRBD2 (5 bases). V shed 0 bases and J shed 7 bases, with 11 bases lying between them. This CDR3 is 14 amino acids long. Germline assignment: CDR1 ENHRY and CDR2 SYGVKD. In nucleotides, the CDR3 is TGTGCCATCAGTGAGTCATACAGAGGGAATACGCAGTATTTT. This gives the protein CAISESYRGNTQYF.

The chain employs TRBV5-5 and TRBJ2-7, with 7 bases matching TRBD2. The CDR3 covers 15 residues. Trimming cost V 2 bases and J 2 bases; bases outside gene matches: 7. CDR1 and CDR2 (germline): SGHKS, YYEKEE (reference sequence). The CDR3 DNA reads as TGTGCCAGCAGCTTCGGAGGGAGGGCTACCTACGAGCAGTACTTC. Protein sequence: CASSFGGRATYEQYF.

This chain connects TRBV18 to TRBJ2-5, with a tentative D call TRBD1 (5 bases). This CDR3 is built from 15 residues. Per the germline V gene, CDR1 is KGHSH and CDR2 is LQKENI. V was clipped by 4 bases and J by 1 base, with 13 bases between them. Here the CDR3 reads CASSQNQGSQETQYF. CDR3 sequence (DNA): TGTGCCAGCTCACAGAACCAGGGAAGCCAAGAGACCCAGTACTTC.